The source of this TCR beta chain is a study of T cell responses to AZD1222 COVID-19 vaccine. Study-level results: Repertoire sampling happened only post peak T cell response.

Profiled with immunoSEQ multiplex PCR; TCRdb holds only in-frame clones, not every one. In the table there are around 100,000 clones, about 90% of which are singletons. Concerning this clone itself: No antigen is known for it.

The clonotype was recovered from an adult in good health. Sequenced material: peripheral blood, taken on day 0 of AZD1222 vaccination.

CDR3 protein: CASSQGMANEKLFF. Here the CDR3 DNA reads TGTGCCAGCTCACAGGGGATGGCTAATGAAAAACTGTTTTTT. V gene TRBV18 combines with J gene TRBJ1-4, with D possibly TRBD1 on 5 matching bases. CDR1 is KGHSH and CDR2 is LQKENI in the germline V gene. This CDR3 contains 14 residues. With 4 bases removed from V and 3 bases from J, the gap between germline ends came to 9 bases.